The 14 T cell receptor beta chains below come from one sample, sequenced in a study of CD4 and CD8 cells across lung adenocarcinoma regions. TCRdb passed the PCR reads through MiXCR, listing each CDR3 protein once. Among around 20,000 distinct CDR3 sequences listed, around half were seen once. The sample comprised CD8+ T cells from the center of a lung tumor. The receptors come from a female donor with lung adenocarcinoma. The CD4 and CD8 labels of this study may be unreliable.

In nucleotides, the CDR3 is TGCGCCAGCGGGACAGGCCCTGGAAACACCATATATTTT. Its protein is CASGTGPGNTIYF. This chain joins TRBV4-1 and TRBJ1-3, with TRBD1 matching 8 bases. This CDR3 comprises 13 residues. V shed 8 bases, J shed 2 bases, and the junction held 2 bases outside the gene matches. Germline V CDR1 and CDR2: MGHRA, YSYEKL.

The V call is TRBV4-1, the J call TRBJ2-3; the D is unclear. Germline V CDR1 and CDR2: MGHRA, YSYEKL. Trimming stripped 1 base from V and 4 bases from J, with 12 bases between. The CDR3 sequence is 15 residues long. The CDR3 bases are TGCGCCAGCAGCCAAGGAGTTGGGATGGCAGATACGCAGTATTTT. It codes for CASSQGVGMADTQYF.

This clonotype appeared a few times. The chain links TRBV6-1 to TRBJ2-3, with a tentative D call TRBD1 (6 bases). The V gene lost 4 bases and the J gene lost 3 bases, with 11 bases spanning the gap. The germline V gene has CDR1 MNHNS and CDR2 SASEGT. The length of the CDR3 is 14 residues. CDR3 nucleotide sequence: TGTGCCAGCAGTGCGGGGCAGGGGACAGATACGCAGTATTTT. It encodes CASSAGQGTDTQYF.

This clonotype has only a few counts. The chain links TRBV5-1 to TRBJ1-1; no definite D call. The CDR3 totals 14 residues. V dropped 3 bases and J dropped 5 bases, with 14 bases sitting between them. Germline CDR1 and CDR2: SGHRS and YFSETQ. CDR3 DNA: TGCGCCAGCAGCTCGGAGGCGGGGTGGACTGAAGCTTTCTTT. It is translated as CASSSEAGWTEAFF.

The CDR3 spells CATRRGLQAVSTGKLYF. Written as DNA, the CDR3 is TGTGCCACCCGGCGGGGCCTCCAGGCGGTGAGCACAGGGAAGCTGTATTTT. This chain joins TRBV27 and TRBJ2-3; D might be TRBD1 or TRBD2, each matching 6 bases. The CDR3 totals 17 residues. Germline V CDR1 and CDR2: MNHEY, SMNVEV (reference sequence). Between the trimmed V and J ends, which lost 10 bases and 14 bases, there was a span of 37 bases.

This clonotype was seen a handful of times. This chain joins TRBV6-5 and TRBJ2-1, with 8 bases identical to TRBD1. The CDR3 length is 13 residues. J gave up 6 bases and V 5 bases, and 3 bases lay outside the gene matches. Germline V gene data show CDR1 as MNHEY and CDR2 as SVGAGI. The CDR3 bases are TGTGCCAGCAGTATCGACAGGGGCAATGAGCAGTTCTTC. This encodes CASSIDRGNEQFF.

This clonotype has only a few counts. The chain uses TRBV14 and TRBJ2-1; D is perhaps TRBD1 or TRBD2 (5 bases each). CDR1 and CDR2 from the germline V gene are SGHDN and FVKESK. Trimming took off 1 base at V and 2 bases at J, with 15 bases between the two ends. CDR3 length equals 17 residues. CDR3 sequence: CASSQGGVTAPYNEQFF. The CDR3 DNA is TGTGCCAGCAGCCAAGGAGGGGTTACTGCCCCCTACAATGAGCAGTTCTTC.

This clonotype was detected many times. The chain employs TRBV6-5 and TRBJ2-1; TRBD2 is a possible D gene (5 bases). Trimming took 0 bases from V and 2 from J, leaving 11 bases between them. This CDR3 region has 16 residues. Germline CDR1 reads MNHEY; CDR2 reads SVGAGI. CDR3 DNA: TGTGCCAGCAGTTACTCGATTACGGGGACCTACAATGAGCAGTTCTTC. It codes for CASSYSITGTYNEQFF.

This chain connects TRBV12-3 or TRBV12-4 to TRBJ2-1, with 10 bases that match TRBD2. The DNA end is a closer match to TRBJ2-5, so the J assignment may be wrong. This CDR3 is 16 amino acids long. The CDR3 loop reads CASTPAGLAGVETQYF. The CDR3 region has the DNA TGTGCCAGCACCCCAGCAGGGCTAGCGGGAGTGGAGACCCAGTACTTC.

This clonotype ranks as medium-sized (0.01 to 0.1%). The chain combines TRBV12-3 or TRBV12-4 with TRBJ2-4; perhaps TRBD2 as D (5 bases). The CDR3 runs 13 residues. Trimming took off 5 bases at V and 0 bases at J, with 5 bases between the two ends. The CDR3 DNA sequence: TGTGCCAGCAGTAGCGGAGCCAAAAACATTCAGTACTTC. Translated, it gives CASSSGAKNIQYF.

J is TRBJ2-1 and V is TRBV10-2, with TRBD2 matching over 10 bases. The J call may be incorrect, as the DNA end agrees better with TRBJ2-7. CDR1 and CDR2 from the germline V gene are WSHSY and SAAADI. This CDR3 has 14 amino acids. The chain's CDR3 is CASSISGRNYEQYF. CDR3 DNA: TGCGCCAGCAGTATTAGCGGGAGGAACTACGAGCAGTACTTC.

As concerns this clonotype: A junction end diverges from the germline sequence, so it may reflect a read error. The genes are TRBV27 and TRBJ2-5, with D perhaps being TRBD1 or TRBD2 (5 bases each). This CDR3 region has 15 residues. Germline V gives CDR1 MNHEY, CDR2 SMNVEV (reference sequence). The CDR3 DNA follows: TGTGCCACGGGTCTTGGGGACCGTCACCAAGAGACCCAGTACTTT. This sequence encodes CATGLGDRHQETQYF.

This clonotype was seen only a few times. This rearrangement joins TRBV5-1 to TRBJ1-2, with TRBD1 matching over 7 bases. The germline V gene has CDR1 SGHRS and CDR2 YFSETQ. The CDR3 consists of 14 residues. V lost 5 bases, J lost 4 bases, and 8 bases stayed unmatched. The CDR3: CASSPGQAAYGYTF. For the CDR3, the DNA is TGCGCCAGCAGTCCCGGACAGGCGGCCTATGGCTACACCTTC.

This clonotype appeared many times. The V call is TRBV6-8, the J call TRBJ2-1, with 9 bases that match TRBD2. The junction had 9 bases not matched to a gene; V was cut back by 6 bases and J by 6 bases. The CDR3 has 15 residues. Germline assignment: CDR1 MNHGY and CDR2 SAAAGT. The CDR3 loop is CASRRLAENFNEQFF. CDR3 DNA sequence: TGTGCCAGCAGGAGACTAGCGGAAAACTTCAATGAGCAGTTCTTC.